This T cell receptor (beta chain) emerged from a study of cytomegalovirus exposure and HLA in healthy donors. Study overall: It was reported in a later analysis that the same platform had been used for the 90 to 150 validation repertoires as for the 550 to 750 first-cohort repertoires.

Sequencing used immunoSEQ multiplex PCR; TCRdb keeps in-frame clones, though not all of them. Among about 360,000 clones listed, roughly 88% were seen once. For this clone: The antigen is unknown.

Findings of the study overall: Per published reports, the classifier diagnosed cytomegalovirus status with high specificity and sensitivity. The tendency of first-cohort TCR clusters to co-occur in the 120 or so validation repertoires was identified by a subsequent analysis. A few CMV-associated chains proved CMV antigen-specific in vitro.

This CDR3 has 15 residues. Germline CDR1 is MGHRA and CDR2 is YSYEKL. Trimming took 5 bases from V and 5 from J; bases not matched to a gene: 10. The chain recombines TRBV4-1 with TRBJ1-1, with 8 bases fitting TRBD1. The source of this sequence is a woman between 18 and 29 years old in good health and CMV-seronegative. What was sequenced was PBMCs. This CDR3 is CASSSTGAQVTEAFF. The CDR3 DNA follows: TGCGCCAGCAGCTCGACAGGGGCGCAAGTTACTGAAGCTTTCTTT.